These 30 T cell receptor beta chains were all obtained from the same sample, sequenced in a study of B cell selection in AIRE deficiency (dated by TCRdb to the late 2010s). CD4+CD127+ cells were sorted as the conventional CD4 T cell population. The library was prepared using the immunoSEQ multiplex PCR assay. The clones in this table, taken by TCRdb from immuneACCESS, are in-frame only. Not every clone is retained; where verified, under half of the shortfall comes from an unresolved V gene, and the cause of the rest is unknown. Across this sample there are some 25,000 clones, with just under 97% seen only once. The leading ten clones occupy roughly 0.22% of the sample. Sequencing was carried out using conventional CD4+ T cells sorted from PBMCs. The receptors stem from a human donor with AIRE deficiency.

The chain has TRBV18 and TRBJ2-7, with 9 bases aligning to TRBD2. Germline values: CDR1 KGHSH, CDR2 LQKENI. The CDR3 has 17 residues. With V trimmed by 3 bases and J by 5 bases, 14 bases remained unmatched. In DNA, the CDR3 is TGTGCCAGCTCACCCCCCAGGACTCTAGCGGGATCGGACGAGCAGTACTTC. It codes for CASSPPRTLAGSDEQYF.

The gene calls are TRBV6-5 and TRBJ1-5; D ambiguous. Trimming cost V 5 bases and J 7 bases, with 9 bases left between them. In germline, CDR1 is MNHEY, CDR2 SVGAGI. The CDR3 spans 12 residues. This chain's CDR3 is CASSQGPQPQHF. The CDR3 region has the DNA TGTGCCAGCAGTCAAGGGCCCCAGCCCCAGCATTTT.

The chain joins TRBV14 to TRBJ2-5, with D unclear. TRBJ2-7 matches the DNA end more closely, so the J call is doubtful. In germline, CDR1 is SGHDN, CDR2 FVKESK. The CDR3 spans 14 residues. The CDR3, as DNA: TGTGCCAGCAGCCGAGCGAGCCGAGCTTACGAGCAGTACTTC. This codes for CASSRASRAYEQYF.

The J gene is TRBJ1-1, the V gene TRBV5-1, with D possibly matching TRBD1 (6 bases). Looked up from germline, CDR1 is SGHRS and CDR2 is YFSETQ. The germline V and J ends were trimmed by 2 bases and 5 bases, with 10 bases remaining between them. The CDR3 covers 13 residues. CDR3 protein: CASSLSGETEAFF. The CDR3 DNA reads as TGCGCCAGCAGCTTATCAGGGGAAACTGAAGCTTTCTTT.

This chain connects TRBV11-2 to TRBJ2-1, with D unclear. The CDR3 is 16 residues long. Germline CDR1 and CDR2: SGHAT and FQNNGV. V was trimmed by 5 bases and J by 0 bases, leaving 14 bases between them. This CDR3 reads CASSQGGGASYNEQFF. CDR3 coding DNA: TGTGCCAGCAGCCAAGGTGGCGGAGCCTCCTACAATGAGCAGTTCTTC.

The chain joins TRBV7-3 to TRBJ2-1; TRBD1 matches at 8 bases. The CDR3 has 19 residues. With V trimmed by 4 bases and J by 1 base, 15 bases remained unmatched. The germline V gene has CDR1 SGHTA and CDR2 FQGTGA. The CDR3: CASSSTSTDRGRSYNEQFF. The CDR3 DNA reads TGTGCCAGCAGCTCAACGAGTACCGACAGGGGTAGGTCCTACAATGAGCAGTTCTTC.

This chain connects TRBV11-1 to TRBJ1-3; D unclear. Deletions cut 3 bases from V and 0 bases from J, with 3 bases between. Germline lookup yields CDR1 SGHAT and CDR2 FQDESV (reference sequence). The CDR3 extends over 13 amino acids. CDR3 amino acids: CASSLGSGNTIYF. DNA of the CDR3: TGTGCCAGCAGCTTGGGCTCTGGAAACACCATATATTTT.

The V gene is TRBV6-5, the J gene TRBJ1-2; D is ambiguous. The CDR3 has 13 amino acids. Germline V gives CDR1 MNHEY, CDR2 SVGAGI. V shed 6 bases and J shed 1 base, with 9 bases lying between them. In DNA form, the CDR3 reads TGTGCCAGCAGCATCGACGGTAACTATGGCTACACCTTC. Translating it yields CASSIDGNYGYTF.

The gene calls are TRBV6-1 and TRBJ1-2, with D unclear. V was clipped by 0 bases and J by 7 bases, with 12 bases between them. CDR3 length: 14 residues. The germline V gene encodes CDR1 MNHNS and CDR2 SASEGT. The CDR3 reads CASSEARRVGGYTF. CDR3 coding DNA: TGTGCCAGCAGTGAAGCGCGTAGGGTTGGTGGCTACACCTTC.

V gene TRBV10-3 combines with J gene TRBJ1-4; 10 nucleotides match TRBD1. Germline values: CDR1 ENHRY, CDR2 SYGVKD. Losses at the gene ends were 1 base for V and 5 bases for J; bases not matched to a gene: 1. This CDR3 region has 15 residues. The CDR3 reads CAISEWTGGNEKLFF. Here the CDR3 DNA reads TGTGCCATCAGTGAGTGGACAGGGGGGAATGAAAAACTGTTTTTT.

The chain is built from TRBV7-2 and TRBJ1-1; TRBD1 is a possible D gene (5 bases). There are 15 residues in the CDR3. V was clipped by 1 base and J by 5 bases, with 14 bases between them. Germline CDR1 SGHTA, CDR2 FQGNSA. The CDR3: CASSLVSGGRTEAFF. CDR3 coding DNA: TGTGCCAGCAGCTTAGTTTCGGGGGGTCGGACTGAAGCTTTCTTT.

This clone was counted a single time. The chain carries TRBV7-6 and TRBJ2-2; the match to TRBD2 covers 10 bases. This CDR3 has 17 amino acids. CDR1 SGHVS and CDR2 FNYEAQ come from the germline V gene. Trimming at V came to 2 bases and at J to 1 base, leaving 4 bases not matched to a gene. CDR3 DNA sequence: TGTGCCAGCAGCTTACTAGCGGGAGTAAAGAACACCGGGGAGCTGTTTTTT. Translating it yields CASSLLAGVKNTGELFF.

The J gene is TRBJ2-7, the V gene TRBV27, with TRBD2 matching 8 bases. With 3 bases clipped from V and 5 bases from J, the junction kept 9 bases outside the gene matches. CDR3 length equals 15 residues. CDR1 and CDR2 (germline): MNHEY, SMNVEV (reference sequence). As DNA, the CDR3 is TGTGCCAGCAGTTTCTTGAGCGGGAGAGGCGACGAGCAGTACTTC. This codes for CASSFLSGRGDEQYF.

The V call is TRBV4-2, the J call TRBJ1-3; TRBD1 matches 10 bases. The ends lost 4 bases at V and 2 bases at J; junction bases unmatched: 2. The germline V gene has CDR1 LGHNA and CDR2 YNFKEQ. The CDR3 runs 15 residues. CDR3 amino acids: CASSPGTGAGNTIYF. CDR3 bases: TGTGCCAGCAGCCCCGGGACAGGGGCTGGAAACACCATATATTTT.

V is TRBV7-9 and J is TRBJ2-1; D possibly corresponds to TRBD2 (6 bases). The ends were cut back, 7 bases at V and 0 bases at J, with 19 bases in the middle. This CDR3 is 17 amino acids long. Germline lookup yields CDR1 SEHNR and CDR2 FQNEAQ (reference sequence). The CDR3 is CASILTGLPSSYNEQFF. The CDR3 nucleotides are TGTGCCAGCATATTGACCGGACTACCTAGCTCCTACAATGAGCAGTTCTTC.

V gene TRBV19 combines with J gene TRBJ1-5, with D possibly matching TRBD1 (5 bases). Trimming cost V 5 bases and J 0 bases, with 11 bases left between them. CDR3 size: 15 residues. The germline V gene encodes CDR1 LNHDA and CDR2 SQIVND (reference sequence). CDR3 in DNA: TGTGCCAGTAGTGTGACAGAATATAGCAATCAGCCCCAGCATTTT. Protein sequence: CASSVTEYSNQPQHF.

Of note for this clone: One end of the junction fails to match germline, which may point to a read error. This chain joins TRBV18 and TRBJ2-3, with 7 bases matching TRBD2. The CDR3 is 16 amino acids. CDR1 is KGHSH and CDR2 is LQKENI in the germline V gene. CDR3 amino acids: CAGSPLGAGITDTQYF. The CDR3 nucleotides read TGTGCCGGCTCACCACTTGGAGCGGGGATCACAGATACGCAGTATTTT.

The chain couples TRBV28 to TRBJ1-2, with 8 bases aligning to TRBD1. V gave up 7 bases and J gave up 4 bases; unmatched junction bases: 8. Germline CDR1 is MDHEN and CDR2 is SYDVKM. CDR3 length equals 14 residues. The CDR3 DNA follows: TGTGCCAGCAACCGCAGGGGGCTCTTCTATGGCTACACCTTC. This translates into CASNRRGLFYGYTF.

V and J are TRBV19 and TRBJ2-7, with a possible D match to TRBD2 (5 bases). CDR1 is LNHDA, CDR2 SQIVND, per germline (reference sequence). The CDR3 has 13 residues. Trimming stripped 0 bases from V and 4 bases from J, with 7 bases between. CDR3 bases: TGTGCCAGTAGTATAGATCCGGGGTACGAGCAGTACTTC. Amino acids: CASSIDPGYEQYF.

This clone was seen a single time. The chain links TRBV6-1 to TRBJ1-5; TRBD1 matches at 8 bases. Germline V gene data show CDR1 as MNHNS and CDR2 as SASEGT. The CDR3 consists of 15 residues. V trimming: 0 bases; J trimming: 5 bases; junction bases outside the gene matches: 3. This CDR3 is CASSEAGQGHQPQHF. In nucleotides, the CDR3 is TGTGCCAGCAGTGAAGCCGGACAGGGCCATCAGCCCCAGCATTTT.

The chain joins TRBV28 to TRBJ2-5; 7 bases map to TRBD1. With V trimmed by 4 bases and J by 2 bases, 7 bases remained unmatched. The CDR3 sequence is 15 residues long. Germline values: CDR1 MDHEN, CDR2 SYDVKM. The DNA for the CDR3 is TGTGCCAGCAGTTATTTCGACAGGGCTCAAGAGACCCAGTACTTC. This encodes CASSYFDRAQETQYF.

V usage is TRBV4-2 and J usage is TRBJ2-5, with 10 positions matching TRBD2. The V segment lost 4 bases and the J segment 1 base; nucleotides outside the gene matches: 3. The CDR3 is made up of 15 amino acids. The germline V gene encodes CDR1 LGHNA and CDR2 YNFKEQ. The CDR3 nucleotides read TGTGCCAGCAGCCTAGCGGGAGGCCTCCAAGAGACCCAGTACTTC. It translates to CASSLAGGLQETQYF.

The V and J genes are TRBV14 and TRBJ2-7, with TRBD1 matching 10 bases. The junction had 17 bases not matched to a gene; V was cut back by 2 bases and J by 1 base. CDR3 length: 20 amino acids. Germline assignment: CDR1 SGHDN and CDR2 FVKESK. The CDR3 sequence is CASSQKVGDRGRSGSYEQYF. CDR3 coding DNA: TGTGCCAGCAGCCAAAAGGTTGGAGACAGGGGGCGGTCTGGGTCCTACGAGCAGTACTTC.

Only one count was recorded for this clone. The rearrangement uses TRBV19 and TRBJ2-7, with D maybe TRBD1 (5 bases). The CDR3 contains 15 residues. Between the trimmed V and J ends, which lost 9 bases and 9 bases, there was a span of 27 bases. From germline, CDR1 is LNHDA and CDR2 SQIVND (reference sequence). CDR3 DNA: TGTGCCAGCTCGACCCAGGGAACTCTCTACGATCGGCAGTACTTC. It codes for CASSTQGTLYDRQYF.

The V and J genes are TRBV7-3 and TRBJ2-2; 8 positions agree with TRBD2. J lost 5 bases, V lost 1 base, and 6 bases had no gene match. Germline V gene data show CDR1 as SGHTA and CDR2 as FQGTGA. The CDR3 extends over 16 amino acids. In DNA form, the CDR3 reads TGTGCCAGCAGCTTAATAGTCGCTAGCGGGACCGGGGAGCTGTTTTTT. This codes for CASSLIVASGTGELFF. The full variable domain, its missing parts supplied by reference TRBV7-3 and TRBJ2-2, is GAGVSQTPSNKVTEKGKYVELRCDPISGHTALYWYRQSLGQGPEFLIYFQGTGAADDSGLPNDRFFAVRPEGSVSTLKIQRTERGDSAVYLCASSLIVASGTGELFFGEGSRLTVL.

This sequence joins TRBV25-1 and TRBJ1-1; 7 bases are a match to TRBD1. V was clipped by 3 bases and J by 2 bases; unmatched bases: 6. This CDR3 contains 15 residues. In germline, CDR1 is MGHDK, CDR2 SYGVNS. CDR3 sequence reads: CASSDTDRRNTEAFF. The CDR3 DNA sequence: TGTGCCAGCAGTGATACGGACAGGAGAAACACTGAAGCTTTCTTT.

The chain carries TRBV6-5 and TRBJ2-4; D gene uncertain. The CDR3 extends over 13 amino acids. Trimming shortened V by 6 bases and J by 6 bases, and 12 bases separated the two germline ends. CDR1 and CDR2 from the germline V gene are MNHEY and SVGAGI. The CDR3 sequence is CASSPQIRNIQYF. DNA for the CDR3: TGTGCCAGCAGCCCTCAGATCCGAAACATTCAGTACTTC.

This chain connects TRBV10-3 to TRBJ2-1; 14 bases agree with TRBD2. The ends lost 0 bases at V and 12 bases at J; junction bases unmatched: 13. Germline V gene data show CDR1 as ENHRY and CDR2 as SYGVKD. The CDR3 covers 18 residues. CDR3: CAISESGTSGSSGGLQFF. The CDR3 DNA reads as TGTGCCATCAGTGAGTCAGGGACTAGCGGGAGCTCAGGGGGTTTGCAGTTCTTC.

In its sample, this clone was seen a few times. V usage is TRBV5-1 and J usage is TRBJ2-7, with unresolved D. The CDR3 extends over 12 amino acids. Trimming shortened V by 0 bases and J by 3 bases, and 4 bases separated the two germline ends. Germline CDR1 is SGHRS and CDR2 is YFSETQ. The DNA for the CDR3 is TGCGCCAGCAGCTTGGTTGGCTACGAGCAGTACTTC. Its protein is CASSLVGYEQYF.

In its sample, this clone was seen once. The chain links TRBV28 to TRBJ2-7; 9 nucleotides align to TRBD1. The CDR3 spans 12 residues. V lost 2 bases and J lost 10; bases outside the gene matches: 3. The germline gives CDR1 MDHEN, CDR2 SYDVKM. The CDR3 nucleotides are TGTGCCAGCAGTTTAACGGGACAGGGCCAGTACTTC. Residues: CASSLTGQGQYF.